The rows below give T cell receptor beta chains drawn from one sample of a study of response to subunit inactivated influenza vaccine. MiXCR was run by TCRdb on the RT-PCR reads, yielding one entry per CDR3 protein. The table includes about 620,000 distinct CDR3 sequences, approximately 11% detected once. The sample was also linked to a second study, of T cells expressing NK-cell markers.

The source was PBMCs from blood, collected on the day of vaccination. The receptor source for this set is a man aged 50 to 60 who received an inactivated influenza vaccine. Each CDR3 is given with its conserved first and last residue. Fields, in order: clone size, D gene, V gene, CDR3 length, J gene, CDR3 protein, CDR3 DNA. D genes are given only for firm matches. Size tells how often a clone was seen (once, few, many) or the class of an expanded clone, and some rows leave it out.

>many|NA|TRBV24-1|14|TRBJ1-5
CATAGEGGNQPQHF
TGTGCCACAGCCGGGGAAGGGGGCAATCAGCCCCAGCATTTT
>few|NA|TRBV4-2|15|TRBJ2-7
CASSQDTDGPYEQYF
TGTGCCAGCAGCCAAGATACAGACGGCCCCTACGAGCAGTACTTC
>few|TRBD2|TRBV6-2/TRBV6-3|15|TRBJ2-7
CASSYDLAGVSEQYF
TGTGCCAGCAGTTACGATCTAGCGGGAGTGAGCGAGCAGTACTTC
>NA|TRBD2|TRBV3-1|15|TRBJ2-4
CASSAGLAGLNIQYF
TGTGCCAGCAGCGCCGGACTAGCGGGACTAAACATTCAGTACTTC
>few|TRBD2|TRBV6-5|15|TRBJ2-1
CASSYSGGLANEQFF
TGTGCCAGCAGTTATAGTGGGGGACTAGCAAATGAGCAGTTCTTC
>few|TRBD2|TRBV28|17|TRBJ2-3
CASSSGRGAGGADTQYF
TGTGCCAGCAGCTCGGGGCGGGGAGCGGGAGGGGCAGATACGCAGTATTTT
>NA|NA|TRBV4-2|17|TRBJ1-4
CASSQDLGEATNEKLFF
TGTGCCAGCAGCCAAGATCTCGGGGAAGCAACTAATGAAAAACTGTTTTTT
>NA|NA|TRBV20-1|12|TRBJ1-5
CSASDRRQPQHF
TGCAGTGCTAGTGATAGACGTCAGCCCCAGCATTTT
>NA|NA|TRBV7-2|14|TRBJ2-1
CASSLAFSQNEQFF
TGTGCCAGCAGCTTAGCGTTTAGCCAGAATGAGCAGTTCTTC
>NA|NA|TRBV19|15|TRBJ2-5
CASSMGQGGAETQYF
TGTGCCAGTAGTATGGGTCAGGGGGGAGCAGAGACCCAGTACTTC
>NA|NA|TRBV11-2|16|TRBJ2-7
CASSLGAGTVSYEQYF
TGTGCCAGCAGCTTAGGGGCCGGGACTGTCTCCTACGAGCAGTACTTC
>few|NA|TRBV7-2|15|TRBJ1-6
CASSLAGQYNSPLHF
TGTGCCAGCAGCTTAGCTGGACAGTATAATTCACCCCTCCACTTT
>NA|NA|TRBV6-6|11|TRBJ2-7
CASKGNYEQYF
TGTGCCAGCAAGGGGAACTACGAGCAGTACTTC
>many|TRBD1|TRBV15|15|TRBJ2-2
CATSKGTGNTGELFF
TGTGCCACCAGCAAGGGGACAGGGAACACCGGGGAGCTGTTTTTT
>few|TRBD1|TRBV20-1|13|TRBJ1-5
CSAQTGGGQPQHF
TGCAGTGCTCAGACAGGGGGCGGGCAGCCCCAGCATTTT
>NA|TRBD2|TRBV10-3|16|TRBJ2-7
CAISVSRLASFYEQYF
TGTGCCATCAGCGTAAGTAGACTAGCGTCGTTCTACGAGCAGTACTTC
>NA|TRBD2|TRBV4-3|15|TRBJ2-7
CASSQAGGTSYEQYF
TGCGCCAGCAGCCAGGCGGGGGGTACCTCCTACGAGCAGTACTTC
>few|NA|TRBV7-9|14|TRBJ2-2
CASSSQAHTGELFF
TGTGCCAGCAGCTCCCAGGCGCACACCGGGGAGCTGTTTTTT
>NA|NA|TRBV20-1|14|TRBJ2-3
CSARVGRGTDTQYF
TGCAGTGCTAGAGTCGGCAGGGGCACAGATACGCAGTATTTT
>few|TRBD1|TRBV7-8|16|TRBJ1-5
CASSPSRDRVRQPQHF
TGTGCCAGCAGCCCATCCCGGGACAGGGTTCGTCAGCCCCAGCATTTT
>few|NA|TRBV30|12|TRBJ2-3
CAWRLETDTQYF
TGTGCCTGGAGGCTCGAGACAGATACGCAGTATTTT
>NA|TRBD1|TRBV20-1|12|TRBJ1-2
CLNRGRLSGYTF
TGCCTTAACAGGGGGCGCTTGAGCGGCTACACCTTC